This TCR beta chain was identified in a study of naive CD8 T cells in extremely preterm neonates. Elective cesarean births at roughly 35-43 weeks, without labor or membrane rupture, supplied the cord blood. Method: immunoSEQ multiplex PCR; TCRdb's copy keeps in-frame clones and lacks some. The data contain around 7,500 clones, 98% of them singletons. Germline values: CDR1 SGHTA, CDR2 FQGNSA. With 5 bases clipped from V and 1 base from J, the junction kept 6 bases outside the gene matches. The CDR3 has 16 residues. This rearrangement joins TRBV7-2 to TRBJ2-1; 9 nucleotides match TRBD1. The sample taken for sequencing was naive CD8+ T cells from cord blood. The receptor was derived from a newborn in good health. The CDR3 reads CASSRLGTGSYNEQFF. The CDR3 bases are TGTGCCAGCAGCCGCCTCGGGACAGGGTCCTACAATGAGCAGTTCTTC. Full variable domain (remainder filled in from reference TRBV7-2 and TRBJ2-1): GAGVSQSPSNKVTEKGKDVELRCDPISGHTALYWYRQSLGQGLEFLIYFQGNSAPDKSGLPSDRFSAERTGGSVSTLTIQRTQQEDSAVYLCASSRLGTGSYNEQFFGPGTRLTVL.